This T cell receptor beta chain was obtained from a study of T-cell memory formation after mild COVID-19 (dated by TCRdb to about 2021). Broadly, across the study: TCR sequence clusters from the two donors were largely donor specific. T-cell clones expanding and contracting after mild COVID-19 in a couple of donors were tracked by longitudinal TCRalpha and TCRbeta repertoire sequencing. The cohort comprised two young, previously healthy adult volunteers, one female and one male.

Trimming at the junction amounts to 5 bases on V and 5 bases on J, and the germline ends lie 18 bases apart. Based on the germline V gene, the CDR1 and CDR2 sequences are SGHTA and FQGTGA. Reading from cysteine to phenylalanine, the CDR3 counts 15 amino acids. The DNA shown is the 45-base CDR3, in frame from base 1. On the study overall, not on this receptor specifically: The study covered only a couple of mild cases, and larger cohorts including severe cases with pre-infection samples were considered necessary. The second-wave clones that peaked on day 37 were not confirmed to be SARS-CoV-2 specific. The detection of some responding clones in pre-infection memory suggests that pre-existing cross-reactive memory T cells joined the SARS-CoV-2 response. From day 15 to 85, contracting clones showed balanced CD4/CD8 phenotypes, whereas a second wave of clones that expanded from day 15 to 37 leaned towards CD4+. Contracting CD4+ clones were found mainly in CM and EM memory subsets, while CD8+ clones were enriched in EMRA.

With regard to this clonotype: The target of this receptor is not known. Base qualities are not at hand, and no much larger clone is one base apart.

Ficoll-Paque density gradient centrifugation was used to isolate PBMCs. Sequencing took place on an Illumina NovaSeq 6000. cDNA libraries for TCRalpha and TCRbeta were prepared by 5'RACE using constant-segment primers, with sample barcodes and unique molecular identifiers added. Trizol reagent was used to extract RNA from every sample. The libraries were amplified in two PCR steps, and the second step added a second sample barcode and Illumina TruSeq adapters. Sequencing of libraries was performed on an Illumina NovaSeq with 2 x 150 bp paired-end reads. As for the authors' bioinformatics: Reads were demultiplexed and collapsed into UMI-guided consensus sequences with migec v1.2.7. Using mixcr v2.1.11, UMI consensuses were aligned to TRA and TRB V and J templates and then assembled into clonotypes. Expanded or contracted clonotypes were those called significant by both edgeR and NoisET, with noise models trained on biological replicates. For edgeR calls, the thresholds were a false discovery rate-adjusted p below 0.01 and a log2 fold-change of 1. As an exploratory analysis of dynamics, PCA with hierarchical clustering was applied to max-normalized trajectories of the 1000 most abundant clonotypes. The CD4 or CD8 phenotype of responding clones was assigned using the separately sequenced CD4+ and CD8+ repertoires. TCRdb trimmed the raw reads at Q25, called clones with MiXCR and kept productive beta chains. Entries are consolidated by CDR3 protein sequence, retaining the most common genes and DNA. The V and J calls were not made by the authors but by TCRdb's processing. Present in this sample are about 410,000 distinct CDR3 sequences, 23% of which were seen just once. Roughly 14% of the sample is in the top ten clones.

The chain joins TRBV7-3 to TRBJ2-5; the D gene is possibly TRBD1 or TRBD2, with 5 bases matching each. The source is an adult woman who had mild COVID-19 (a few samples of this study predate the infection). The sample titles of this study are shuffled in the database, so cell type and time point are left out; the donor was told from shared clones. Sequenced material: PBMCs or a T cell subset sorted from them (not recorded which). The DNA is as follows: TGTGCCAGCAGCCTCTCGCAGGGAGCAGCCGAGACCCAGTACTTC. It translates to CASSLSQGAAETQYF.